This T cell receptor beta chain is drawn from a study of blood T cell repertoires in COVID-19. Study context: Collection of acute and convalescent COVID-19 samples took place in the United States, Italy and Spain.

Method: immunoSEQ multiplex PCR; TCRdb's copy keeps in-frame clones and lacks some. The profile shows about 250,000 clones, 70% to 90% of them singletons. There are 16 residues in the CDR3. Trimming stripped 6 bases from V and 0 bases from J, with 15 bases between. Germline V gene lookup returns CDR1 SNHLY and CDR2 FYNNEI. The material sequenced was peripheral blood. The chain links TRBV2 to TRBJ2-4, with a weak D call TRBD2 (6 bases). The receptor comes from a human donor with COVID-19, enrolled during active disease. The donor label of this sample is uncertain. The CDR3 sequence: CASRAGSIIAKNIQYF. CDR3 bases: TGTGCCAGCAGAGCCGGGAGTATTATAGCCAAAAACATTCAGTACTTC.